This TCR beta chain was sequenced in a study of shared clonotypes between healthy human individuals. Study results and caveats: Clonotypes shared by all four sorted-subset donors had higher generation probabilities than non-shared clonotypes. Clonotypes that were shared across a handful of donors made up around 5% of naive CD4 clonotypes. It was expected that sequencing depth would affect clonotype sharing among donors.

This clone occurred a few times. Its antigen is undetermined. The donors were all Caucasian adults (living in Nashville, Tennessee). V gave up 4 bases and J gave up 7 bases; unmatched junction bases: 22. CDR1 and CDR2 (germline): SGHRS, YFSETQ. The length of the CDR3 is 20 residues. The protocol was immunoSEQ multiplex PCR, while the TCRdb copy is restricted to in-frame clones and leaves out a portion. This sample has about 1.4 million clones, with approximately 96% found just once. The rearrangement links TRBV5-1 to TRBJ2-1; 11 bases fit TRBD2. The sample was naive CD4+ T cells sorted from blood. Regarding subset: CD45RA+ positively selected. The TCR comes from a man aged 25-45 years in good health. DNA of the CDR3: TGCGCCAGCAGCGCAAAACTAGCGGGAGTGTTAATTCCTACGGGGAATGAGCAGTTCTTC. This gives the protein CASSAKLAGVLIPTGNEQFF.